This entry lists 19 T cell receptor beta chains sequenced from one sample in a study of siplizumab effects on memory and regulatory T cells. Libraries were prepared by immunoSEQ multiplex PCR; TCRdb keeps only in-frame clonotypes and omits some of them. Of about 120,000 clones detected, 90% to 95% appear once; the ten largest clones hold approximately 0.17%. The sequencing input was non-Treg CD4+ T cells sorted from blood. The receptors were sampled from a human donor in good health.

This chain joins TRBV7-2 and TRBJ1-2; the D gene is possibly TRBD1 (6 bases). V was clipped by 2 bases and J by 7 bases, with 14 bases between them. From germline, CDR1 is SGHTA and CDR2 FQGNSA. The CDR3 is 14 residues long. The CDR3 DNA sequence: TGTGCCAGCAGCTTATGGTCCGGGGGCGGTGGCTACACCTTC. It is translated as CASSLWSGGGGYTF. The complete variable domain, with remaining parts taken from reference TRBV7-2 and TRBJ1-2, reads GAGVSQSPSNKVTEKGKDVELRCDPISGHTALYWYRQSLGQGLEFLIYFQGNSAPDKSGLPSDRFSAERTGGSVSTLTIQRTQQEDSAVYLCASSLWSGGGGYTFGSGTRLTVV.

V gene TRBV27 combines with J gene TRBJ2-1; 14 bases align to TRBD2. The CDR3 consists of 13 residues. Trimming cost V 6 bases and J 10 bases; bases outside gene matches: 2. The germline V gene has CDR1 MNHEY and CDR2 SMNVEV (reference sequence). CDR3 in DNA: TGTGCCAGCAGGACTAGCGGGGGGGGAGAGCAGTTCTTC. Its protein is CASRTSGGGEQFF.

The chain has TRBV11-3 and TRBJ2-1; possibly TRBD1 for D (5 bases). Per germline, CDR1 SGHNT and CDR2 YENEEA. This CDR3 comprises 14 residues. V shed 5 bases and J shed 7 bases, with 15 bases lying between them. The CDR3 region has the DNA TGTGCCAGCAGCCCAAACTATCAGGGTAATGAGCAGTTCTTC. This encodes CASSPNYQGNEQFF.

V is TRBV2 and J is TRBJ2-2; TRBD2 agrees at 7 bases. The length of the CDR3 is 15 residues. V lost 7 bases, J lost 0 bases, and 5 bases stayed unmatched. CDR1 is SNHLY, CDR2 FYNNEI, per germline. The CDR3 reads CASTEGGANTGELFF. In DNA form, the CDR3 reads TGTGCCAGCACCGAGGGAGGGGCGAACACCGGGGAGCTGTTTTTT.

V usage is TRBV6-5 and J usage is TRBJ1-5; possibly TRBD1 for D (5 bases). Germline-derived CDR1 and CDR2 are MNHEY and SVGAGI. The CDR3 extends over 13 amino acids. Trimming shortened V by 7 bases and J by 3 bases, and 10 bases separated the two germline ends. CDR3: CASMSGNNQPQHF. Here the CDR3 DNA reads TGTGCCAGCATGTCAGGGAACAATCAGCCCCAGCATTTT.

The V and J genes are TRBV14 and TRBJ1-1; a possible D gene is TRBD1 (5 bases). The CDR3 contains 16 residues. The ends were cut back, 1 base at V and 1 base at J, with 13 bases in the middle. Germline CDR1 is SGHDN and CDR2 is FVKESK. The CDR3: CASSQAKGAKNTEAFF. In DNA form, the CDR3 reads TGTGCCAGCAGCCAAGCCAAAGGGGCGAAGAACACTGAAGCTTTCTTT.

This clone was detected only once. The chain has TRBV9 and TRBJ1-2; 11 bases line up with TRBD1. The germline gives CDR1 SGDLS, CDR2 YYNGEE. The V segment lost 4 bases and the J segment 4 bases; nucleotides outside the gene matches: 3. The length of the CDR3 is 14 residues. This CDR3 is CASSSGTGGYGYTF. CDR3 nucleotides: TGTGCCAGCAGCTCCGGGACAGGGGGCTATGGCTACACCTTC.

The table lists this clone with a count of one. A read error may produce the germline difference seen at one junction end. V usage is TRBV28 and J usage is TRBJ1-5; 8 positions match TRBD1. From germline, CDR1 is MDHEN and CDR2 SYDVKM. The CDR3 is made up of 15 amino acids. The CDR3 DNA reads TGTGCCAGCAGTTTTCGGGGGACAGGTCTTCAGGCCCAGCATTTT. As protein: CASSFRGTGLQAQHF.

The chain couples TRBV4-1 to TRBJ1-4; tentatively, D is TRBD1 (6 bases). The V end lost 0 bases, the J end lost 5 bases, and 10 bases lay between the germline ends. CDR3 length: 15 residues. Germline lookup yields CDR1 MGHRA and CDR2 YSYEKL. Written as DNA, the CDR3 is TGCGCCAGCAGCCAAGACGGCAGGGGAAATGAAAAACTGTTTTTT. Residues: CASSQDGRGNEKLFF.

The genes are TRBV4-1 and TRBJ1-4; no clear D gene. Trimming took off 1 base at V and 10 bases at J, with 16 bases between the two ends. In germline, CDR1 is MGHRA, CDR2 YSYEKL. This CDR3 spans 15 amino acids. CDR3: CASSQVGSGSGKLFF. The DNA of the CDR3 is TGCGCCAGCAGCCAAGTCGGGTCGGGTAGCGGAAAACTGTTTTTT.

The CDR3 sequence: CASSTGSSGDTQYF. The CDR3 coding sequence is TGTGCCAGTAGCACGGGATCTAGCGGTGATACGCAGTATTTT. V gene TRBV19 combines with J gene TRBJ2-3, with 7 bases fitting TRBD2. Trimming removed 6 bases from V and 6 bases from J; junction bases left unmatched: 9. This CDR3 spans 14 amino acids. Germline V gives CDR1 LNHDA, CDR2 SQIVND (reference sequence).

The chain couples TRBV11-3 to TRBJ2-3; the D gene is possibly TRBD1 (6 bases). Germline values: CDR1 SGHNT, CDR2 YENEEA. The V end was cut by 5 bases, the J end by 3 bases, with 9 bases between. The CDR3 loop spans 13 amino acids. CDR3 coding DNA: TGTGCCAGCAGCCCCGACAGGACAGATACGCAGTATTTT. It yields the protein CASSPDRTDTQYF.

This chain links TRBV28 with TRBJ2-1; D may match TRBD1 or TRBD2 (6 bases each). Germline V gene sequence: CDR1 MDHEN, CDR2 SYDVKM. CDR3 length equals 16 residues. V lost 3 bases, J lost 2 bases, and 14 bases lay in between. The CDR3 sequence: CASSLKGGRTYNEQFF. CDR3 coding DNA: TGTGCCAGCAGTTTGAAGGGGGGCAGGACCTACAATGAGCAGTTCTTC.

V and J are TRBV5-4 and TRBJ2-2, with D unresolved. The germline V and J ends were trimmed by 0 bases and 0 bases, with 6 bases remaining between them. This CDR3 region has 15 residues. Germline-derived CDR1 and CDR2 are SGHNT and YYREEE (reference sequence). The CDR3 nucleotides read TGTGCCAGCAGCTTGGCAGAAACGAACACCGGGGAGCTGTTTTTT. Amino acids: CASSLAETNTGELFF.

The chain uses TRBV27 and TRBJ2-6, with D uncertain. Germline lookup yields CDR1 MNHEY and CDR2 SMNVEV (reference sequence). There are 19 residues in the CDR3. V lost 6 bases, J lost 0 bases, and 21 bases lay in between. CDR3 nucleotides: TGTGCCAGCAGCCCCTCGGAGAGACTTCACCGCTCTGGGGCCAACGTCCTGACTTTC. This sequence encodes CASSPSERLHRSGANVLTF.

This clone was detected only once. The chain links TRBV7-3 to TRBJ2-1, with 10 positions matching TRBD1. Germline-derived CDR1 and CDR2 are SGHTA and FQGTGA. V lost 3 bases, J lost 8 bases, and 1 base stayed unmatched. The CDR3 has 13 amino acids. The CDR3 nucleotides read TGTGCCAGCAGCTTGGGGACAGGGGATGAGCAGTTCTTC. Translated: CASSLGTGDEQFF.

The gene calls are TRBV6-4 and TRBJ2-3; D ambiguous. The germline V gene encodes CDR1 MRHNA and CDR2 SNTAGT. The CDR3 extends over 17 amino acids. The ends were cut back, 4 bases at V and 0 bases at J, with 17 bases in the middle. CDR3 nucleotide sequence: TGTGCCAGCAGTGCTTCAAGATTGCGCGCTAGCACAGATACGCAGTATTTT. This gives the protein CASSASRLRASTDTQYF.

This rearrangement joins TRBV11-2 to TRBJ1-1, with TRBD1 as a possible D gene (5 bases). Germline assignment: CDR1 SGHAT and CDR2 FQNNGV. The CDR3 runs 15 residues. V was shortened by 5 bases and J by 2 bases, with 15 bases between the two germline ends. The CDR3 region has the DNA TGTGCCAGCAGCCGTTCGAGGGGCGGTAACACTGAAGCTTTCTTT. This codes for CASSRSRGGNTEAFF.

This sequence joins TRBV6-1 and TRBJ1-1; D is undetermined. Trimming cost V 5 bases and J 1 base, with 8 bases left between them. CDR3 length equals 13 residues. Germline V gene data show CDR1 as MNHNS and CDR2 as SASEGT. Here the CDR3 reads CASSWVENTEAFF. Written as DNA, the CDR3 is TGTGCCAGCAGTTGGGTGGAGAACACTGAAGCTTTCTTT.